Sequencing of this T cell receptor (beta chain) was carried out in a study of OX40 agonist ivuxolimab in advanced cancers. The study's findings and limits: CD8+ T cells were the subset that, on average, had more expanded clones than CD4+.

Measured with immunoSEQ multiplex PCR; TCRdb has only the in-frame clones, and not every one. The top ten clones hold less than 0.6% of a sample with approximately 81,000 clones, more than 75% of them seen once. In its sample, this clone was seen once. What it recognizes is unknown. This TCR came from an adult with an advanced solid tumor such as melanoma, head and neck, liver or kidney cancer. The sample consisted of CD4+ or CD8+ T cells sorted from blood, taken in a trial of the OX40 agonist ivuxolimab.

The CDR3 loop reads CAGRSPGGTEAFF. CDR3 sequence (DNA): TGTGCCGGTCGTTCACCCGGGGGCACTGAAGCTTTCTTT. The chain couples TRBV6-1 to TRBJ1-1; TRBD1 is a possible D gene (5 bases). Germline assignment: CDR1 MNHNS and CDR2 SASEGT. This CDR3 has 13 residues. The V and J ends lost 11 bases and 4 bases respectively, with 17 bases between them.